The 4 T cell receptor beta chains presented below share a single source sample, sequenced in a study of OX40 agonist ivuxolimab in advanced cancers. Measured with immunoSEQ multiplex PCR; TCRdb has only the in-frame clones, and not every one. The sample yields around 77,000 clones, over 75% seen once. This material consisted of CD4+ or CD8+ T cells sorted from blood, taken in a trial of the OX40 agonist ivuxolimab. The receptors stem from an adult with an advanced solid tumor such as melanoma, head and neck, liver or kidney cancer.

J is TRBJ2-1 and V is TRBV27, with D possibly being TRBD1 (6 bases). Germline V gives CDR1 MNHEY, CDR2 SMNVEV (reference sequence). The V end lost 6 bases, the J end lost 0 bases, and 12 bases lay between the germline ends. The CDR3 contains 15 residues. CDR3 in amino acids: CASRADRSSYNEQFF. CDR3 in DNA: TGTGCCAGCAGGGCCGACAGGAGCTCCTACAATGAGCAGTTCTTC.

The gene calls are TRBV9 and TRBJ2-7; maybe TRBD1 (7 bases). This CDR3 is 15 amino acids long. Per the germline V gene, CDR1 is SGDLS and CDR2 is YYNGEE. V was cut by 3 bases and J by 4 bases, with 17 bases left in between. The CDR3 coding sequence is TGTGCCAGCAGCGGAGGGGGGACAGCGAGGTACGAGCAGTACTTC. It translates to CASSGGGTARYEQYF.

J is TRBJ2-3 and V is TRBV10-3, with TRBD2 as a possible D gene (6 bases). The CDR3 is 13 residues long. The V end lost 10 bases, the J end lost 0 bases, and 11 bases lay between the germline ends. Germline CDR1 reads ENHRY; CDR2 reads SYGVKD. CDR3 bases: TGTGCCAGCGGGACGGCAAGCACAGATACGCAGTATTTT. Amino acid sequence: CASGTASTDTQYF.

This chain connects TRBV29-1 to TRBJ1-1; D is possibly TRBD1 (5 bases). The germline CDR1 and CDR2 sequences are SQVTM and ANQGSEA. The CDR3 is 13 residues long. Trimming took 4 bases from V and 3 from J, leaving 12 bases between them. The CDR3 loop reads CSVGRARDTEAFF. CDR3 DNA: TGCAGCGTTGGAAGAGCCAGGGACACTGAAGCTTTCTTT.